The rows below give T cell receptor beta chains drawn from one sample of a study of cytomegalovirus exposure and HLA in healthy donors. Profiled with immunoSEQ multiplex PCR; TCRdb holds only in-frame clones, not every one. The table has over 150,000 clones, 60% to 80% seen once. Material for sequencing was PBMCs. These receptors came from a woman aged 30 to 39 in good health and CMV-seropositive. Each CDR3 is given with its conserved first and last residue. The D gene is left open where the match is weak. Size tells how often a clone was seen (once, few, many) or the class of an expanded clone, and some rows leave it out.

len: 13; j_gene: TRBJ1-6; abundance: .; v_gene: TRBV25-1; d_gene: .; CDR3aa: CASRGQGDSPLHF; CDR3nt: TGTGCCAGCAGGGGACAAGGGGATTCACCCCTCCACTTT
len: 14; j_gene: TRBJ2-7; abundance: .; v_gene: TRBV5-6; d_gene: .; CDR3aa: CASSLGQGALEQYF; CDR3nt: TGTGCCAGCAGCTTGGGGCAGGGCGCGTTGGAGCAGTACTTC
len: 17; j_gene: TRBJ2-2; abundance: .; v_gene: TRBV28; d_gene: TRBD1; CDR3aa: CASSVVAGTGANGELFF; CDR3nt: TGTGCCAGCAGTGTCGTAGCCGGGACAGGGGCGAACGGGGAGCTGTTTTTT
len: 18; j_gene: TRBJ2-7; abundance: .; v_gene: TRBV7-2; d_gene: TRBD2; CDR3aa: CASSSPPGGNTLGYEQYF; CDR3nt: TGTGCCAGCAGCTCCCCCCCGGGGGGTAATACCTTGGGGTACGAGCAGTACTTC
len: 15; j_gene: TRBJ2-5; abundance: .; v_gene: TRBV29-1; d_gene: TRBD1; CDR3aa: CSGRGGGQGQETQYF; CDR3nt: TGCAGCGGGAGAGGGGGGGGACAGGGGCAAGAGACCCAGTACTTC
len: 14; j_gene: TRBJ2-3; abundance: .; v_gene: TRBV14; d_gene: .; CDR3aa: CASSQQGFTDTQYF; CDR3nt: TGTGCCAGCAGCCAACAGGGATTCACAGATACGCAGTATTTT
len: 15; j_gene: TRBJ2-5; abundance: .; v_gene: TRBV2; d_gene: .; CDR3aa: CASSEGSSRVETQYF; CDR3nt: TGTGCCAGCAGTGAAGGGAGTAGCAGGGTAGAGACCCAGTACTTC
len: 14; j_gene: TRBJ1-2; abundance: .; v_gene: TRBV7-9; d_gene: .; CDR3aa: CASSFLDSRYGYTF; CDR3nt: TGTGCCAGCAGCTTTCTGGACAGTCGGTATGGCTACACCTTC
len: 15; j_gene: TRBJ2-2; abundance: .; v_gene: TRBV4-1; d_gene: .; CDR3aa: CASSQAGEPKGELFF; CDR3nt: TGCGCCAGCAGCCAAGCCGGGGAGCCGAAGGGGGAGCTGTTTTTT
len: 15; j_gene: TRBJ2-1; abundance: .; v_gene: TRBV5-1; d_gene: TRBD1; CDR3aa: CASSFGDRGNNEQFF; CDR3nt: TGCGCCAGCAGCTTCGGGGACAGGGGGAACAATGAGCAGTTCTTC
len: 14; j_gene: TRBJ2-6; abundance: .; v_gene: TRBV2; d_gene: .; CDR3aa: CSIHRVDGANVLTF; CDR3nt: TGTTCTATCCACAGGGTGGATGGGGCCAACGTCCTGACTTTC
len: 12; j_gene: TRBJ2-7; abundance: .; v_gene: TRBV29-1; d_gene: TRBD1; CDR3aa: CSGGQGANEQYF; CDR3nt: TGCAGCGGTGGACAGGGGGCAAACGAGCAGTACTTC
len: 14; j_gene: TRBJ2-7; abundance: .; v_gene: TRBV7-8; d_gene: TRBD1; CDR3aa: CASSLTGANYEQYF; CDR3nt: TGTGCCAGCAGCTTAACAGGGGCAAACTACGAGCAGTACTTC
len: 11; j_gene: TRBJ1-2; abundance: few; v_gene: TRBV6-6; d_gene: .; CDR3aa: CASRQVHGYTF; CDR3nt: TGTGCCAGCAGACAGGTCCATGGCTACACCTTC
len: 14; j_gene: TRBJ2-7; abundance: .; v_gene: TRBV28; d_gene: TRBD2; CDR3aa: CASSLGLAGEEQYF; CDR3nt: TGTGCCAGCAGTTTAGGGCTAGCGGGTGAGGAGCAGTACTTC
len: 21; j_gene: TRBJ2-1; abundance: .; v_gene: TRBV15; d_gene: TRBD2; CDR3aa: CATSRLGPRLAGGYSYNEQFF; CDR3nt: TGTGCCACCAGCAGACTGGGTCCAAGACTAGCGGGAGGCTACTCCTACAATGAGCAGTTCTTC
len: 16; j_gene: TRBJ2-3; abundance: few; v_gene: TRBV5-1; d_gene: TRBD1; CDR3aa: CASSLGGTGVADTQYF; CDR3nt: TGCGCCAGCAGCTTAGGCGGGACAGGGGTTGCAGATACGCAGTATTTT
len: 16; j_gene: TRBJ2-7; abundance: few; v_gene: TRBV4-2; d_gene: TRBD2; CDR3aa: CASSQDGTSGSYEQYF; CDR3nt: TGTGCCAGCAGCCAAGATGGGACTAGCGGGAGCTACGAGCAGTACTTC
len: 15; j_gene: TRBJ2-3; abundance: .; v_gene: TRBV10-1; d_gene: TRBD2; CDR3aa: CASSQAGESSDTQYF; CDR3nt: TGCGCCAGCAGTCAGGCGGGAGAGTCCTCAGATACGCAGTATTTT
len: 16; j_gene: TRBJ2-1; abundance: .; v_gene: TRBV29-1; d_gene: .; CDR3aa: CSALGRRGPGENEQFF; CDR3nt: TGCAGCGCCCTAGGGAGGAGGGGCCCGGGAGAAAATGAGCAGTTCTTC
len: 16; j_gene: TRBJ2-1; abundance: .; v_gene: TRBV5-1; d_gene: .; CDR3aa: CASSLDGRDAGNEQFF; CDR3nt: TGCGCCAGCAGCTTGGATGGTCGGGATGCGGGGAATGAGCAGTTCTTC
len: 12; j_gene: TRBJ2-7; abundance: .; v_gene: TRBV5-1; d_gene: .; CDR3aa: CASSLVAYEQYF; CDR3nt: TGCGCCAGCAGCTTGGTAGCCTACGAGCAGTACTTC
len: 13; j_gene: TRBJ1-5; abundance: few; v_gene: TRBV6-5; d_gene: TRBD1; CDR3aa: CASRDRAGQPQHF; CDR3nt: TGTGCCAGCAGAGACAGGGCCGGTCAGCCCCAGCATTTT
len: 13; j_gene: TRBJ2-7; abundance: .; v_gene: TRBV5-5; d_gene: TRBD2; CDR3aa: CASSQGLVYEQYF; CDR3nt: TGTGCCAGCAGCCAGGGACTAGTTTACGAGCAGTACTTC
len: 15; j_gene: TRBJ2-1; abundance: .; v_gene: TRBV11-2; d_gene: .; CDR3aa: CASSFSGLAYNEQFF; CDR3nt: TGTGCCAGCAGTTTTTCGGGACTCGCCTACAATGAGCAGTTCTTC
len: 13; j_gene: TRBJ1-1; abundance: .; v_gene: TRBV27; d_gene: .; CDR3aa: CASSLAGHTEAFF; CDR3nt: TGTGCCAGCAGTTTGGCAGGGCACACTGAAGCTTTCTTT
len: 11; j_gene: TRBJ2-7; abundance: .; v_gene: TRBV6-5; d_gene: TRBD1; CDR3aa: CASLQGEEQYF; CDR3nt: TGTGCCAGCCTACAGGGGGAAGAGCAGTACTTC
len: 16; j_gene: TRBJ1-1; abundance: once; v_gene: TRBV6-1; d_gene: .; CDR3aa: CASSEALEGVNTEAFF; CDR3nt: TGTGCCAGCAGTGAAGCACTCGAGGGAGTGAACACTGAAGCTTTCTTT
len: 11; j_gene: TRBJ1-6; abundance: .; v_gene: TRBV20-1; d_gene: .; CDR3aa: CSASDNSPLHF; CDR3nt: TGCAGTGCGTCCGATAATTCACCCCTCCACTTT
len: 14; j_gene: TRBJ1-3; abundance: few; v_gene: TRBV28; d_gene: .; CDR3aa: CASSSGPPGNTIYF; CDR3nt: TGTGCCAGCAGTTCAGGGCCCCCAGGAAACACCATATATTTT